These T cell receptor beta chains were read from a single sample in a study of patients and donors after allogeneic stem cell transplantation. TCRdb reprocessed the RT-PCR reads with MiXCR, giving one entry per CDR3 protein. The sample lists tens of thousands of distinct CDR3 sequences, roughly 43% occurring once. Sequences were obtained from blood, either unsorted or a sorted T cell fraction (not recorded which). The receptors here all came from a human donor who was either an allogeneic HSCT recipient or a stem cell or donor lymphocyte infusion donor (not recorded which). It is not recorded whose cells these are; they may come from a transplant donor. CDR3s include the opening cysteine and the closing phenylalanine or tryptophan. Fields, in order: CDR3 DNA, CDR3 protein, D gene, V gene, J gene, clone size. The D gene is left open where the match is weak. Size is omitted from some rows. Given values are once, few, many or a class for expanded clones.

TGTGCCAGCAGGATACAAGGGACAGGGTTCGGAAACACCATATATTTT,CASRIQGTGFGNTIYF,TRBD1,TRBV6-5,TRBJ1-3,.
TGTGCCAGCAGCCGGGACAGTAGCAATCAGCCCCAGCATTTT,CASSRDSSNQPQHF,TRBD1,TRBV3-1,TRBJ1-5,.
TGCAGTGCTAGAGATCAAACCCCTTATGGTGGACAGGCGATGAACACTGAAGCTTTCTTT,CSARDQTPYGGQAMNTEAFF,TRBD1,TRBV20-1,TRBJ1-1,.
TGTGCCAGCAGTTTTTACGGGGGCAATGGCTACACCTTC,CASSFYGGNGYTF,.,TRBV28,TRBJ1-2,.
TGCAGTGCTACGACAGGGTACACTGAAGCTTTCTTT,CSATTGYTEAFF,TRBD1,TRBV20-1,TRBJ1-1,.
TGTGCCAGCAGTTTACTAGGGCAGGAGGGAGAGTACTTC,CASSLLGQEGEYF,.,TRBV28,TRBJ2-7,few
TGTGCCAGCAGCGGCACAGGGGGCGGTGGCAATCAGCCCCAGCATTTT,CASSGTGGGGNQPQHF,TRBD1,TRBV2,TRBJ1-5,.
TGTGCCAGCAGCCACGTCTCCAGTGAAGCTTTCTTT,CASSHVSSEAFF,.,TRBV11-1,TRBJ1-1,.
TGCAGTGCAGAGGGGGGTGGGAACGCCATGTATACGCAGTATTTT,CSAEGGGNAMYTQYF,.,TRBV20-1,TRBJ2-3,.
TGTGCCAGCAGCCAAGTGACAGGGGGAGAAGGTCAGCCCCAGCATTTT,CASSQVTGGEGQPQHF,TRBD1,TRBV4-2,TRBJ1-5,.
TGTGCCAGCAGCTTAGCGGGCGCCGGGGAGCTGTTTTTT,CASSLAGAGELFF,.,TRBV7-3,TRBJ2-2,few
TGTGCCAGCAGTGCTACAGGTGGCAATCAGCCCCAGCATTTT,CASSATGGNQPQHF,.,TRBV12-3/TRBV12-4,TRBJ1-5,few
TGTGCCAGCGCGAGGGGCGCAGGGGAGACCCAGTACTTC,CASARGAGETQYF,.,TRBV28,TRBJ2-5,.
TGCGCCAGCAGCTTGGCTTCAGGAGCTCGACAGCCCCAGCATTTT,CASSLASGARQPQHF,.,TRBV5-1,TRBJ1-5,few
TGTGCCAGCAGTCCAGGGGGCGGTGGCACTGAAGCTTTCTTT,CASSPGGGGTEAFF,TRBD1,TRBV28,TRBJ1-1,few
TGCAGTGCTCGTGTTCTTATTACACCGTTCGACACTGAAGCTTTCTTT,CSARVLITPFDTEAFF,.,TRBV20-1,TRBJ1-1,few
TGTGCCAGCCGAAATACAGGGGATCAGCCCCAGCATTTT,CASRNTGDQPQHF,TRBD1,TRBV27,TRBJ1-5,few
TGCAGCGTGGGTCAGGGGGGCGGCTACACCTTC,CSVGQGGGYTF,TRBD1,TRBV29-1,TRBJ1-2,.